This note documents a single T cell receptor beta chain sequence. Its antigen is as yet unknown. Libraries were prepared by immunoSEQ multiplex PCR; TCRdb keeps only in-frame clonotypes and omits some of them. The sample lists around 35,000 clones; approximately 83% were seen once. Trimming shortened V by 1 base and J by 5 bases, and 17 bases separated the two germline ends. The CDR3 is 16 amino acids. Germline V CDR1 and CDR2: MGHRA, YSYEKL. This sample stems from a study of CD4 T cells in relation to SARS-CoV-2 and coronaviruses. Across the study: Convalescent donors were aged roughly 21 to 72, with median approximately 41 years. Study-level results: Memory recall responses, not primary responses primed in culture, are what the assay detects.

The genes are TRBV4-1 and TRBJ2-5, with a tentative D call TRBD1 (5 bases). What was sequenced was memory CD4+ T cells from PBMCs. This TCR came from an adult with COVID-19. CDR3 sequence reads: CASSQVGLGLGETQYF. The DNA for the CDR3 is TGCGCCAGCAGCCAAGTCGGCTTGGGGCTAGGGGAGACCCAGTACTTC.